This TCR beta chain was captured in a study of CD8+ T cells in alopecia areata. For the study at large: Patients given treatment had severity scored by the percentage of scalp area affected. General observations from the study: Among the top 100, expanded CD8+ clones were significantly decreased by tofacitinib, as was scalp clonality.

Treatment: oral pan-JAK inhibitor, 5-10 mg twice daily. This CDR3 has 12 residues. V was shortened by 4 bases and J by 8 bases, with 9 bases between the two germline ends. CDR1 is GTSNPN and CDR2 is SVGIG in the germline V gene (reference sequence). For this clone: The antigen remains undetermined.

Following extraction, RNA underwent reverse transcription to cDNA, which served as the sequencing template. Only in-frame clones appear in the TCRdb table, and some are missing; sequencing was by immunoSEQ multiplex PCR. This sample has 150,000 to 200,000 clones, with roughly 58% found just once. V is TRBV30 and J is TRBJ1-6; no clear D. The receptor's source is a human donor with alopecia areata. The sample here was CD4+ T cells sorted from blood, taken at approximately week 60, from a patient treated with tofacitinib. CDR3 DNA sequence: TGTGCCTGGAAGGGTGTATATTCACCCCTCCACTTT. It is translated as CAWKGVYSPLHF.